This record concerns one T cell receptor (beta chain) sequence. Here immunoSEQ multiplex PCR was the method, and the copy in TCRdb shows in-frame clones only, minus some. The sample includes roughly 200,000 clones, approximately 86% of them seen just once. There are 14 residues in the CDR3. Trimming removed 5 bases from V and 6 bases from J; junction bases left unmatched: 7. Germline V gene lookup returns CDR1 GTSNPN and CDR2 SVGIG (reference sequence). The data derive from a study of blood T cell repertoires in COVID-19. This chain links TRBV30 with TRBJ1-5; 10 bases are a match to TRBD1. The sample was peripheral blood. The origin of this receptor is a man between 35 and 55 years old with active or convalescent COVID-19. The CDR3 DNA is TGTGCCTGGGACCGGACAGGGGGAGGTCAGCCCCAGCATTTT. The encoded protein is CAWDRTGGGQPQHF. The entire variable domain, with the rest obtained from reference TRBV30 and TRBJ1-5, is as follows: SQTIHQWPATLVQPVGSPLSLECTVEGTSNPNLYWYRQAAGRGLQLLFYSVGIGQISSEVPQNLSASRPQDRQFILSSKKLLLSDSGFYLCAWDRTGGGQPQHFGDGTRLSIL.